Listed below are T cell receptor beta chains from one sample, sequenced in a study of cytomegalovirus exposure and HLA in healthy donors. Sequencing was performed with immunoSEQ multiplex PCR; in TCRdb, only in-frame clones are kept and a portion is missing. The sample lists about 170,000 clones, roughly 80% occurring once. Sample: PBMCs. The source of these receptors is a woman between 45 and 60 years old in good health and CMV-seropositive. The CDR3 runs from the conserved cysteine through the conserved F or W. D genes are given only for firm matches. For some rows the clone size is stated as once, few or many, or as a class when expanded; others skip it.

>TRBV15|TRBD1|16|NA|TRBJ1-6
TGTGCCACCAGCAGAGATCAGGGACAGGGAAACTCACCCCTCCACTTT
CATSRDQGQGNSPLHF
>TRBV30|NA|15|NA|TRBJ2-2
TGTGCCTGGGGTCCCCCAGAGGAGGTAACCGGGGAGCTGTTTTTT
CAWGPPEEVTGELFF
>TRBV7-3|NA|15|once|TRBJ2-3
TGTGCCAGCAGCCCCCGTGGGGGGGCCCCAGATACGCAGTATTTT
CASSPRGGAPDTQYF
>TRBV7-2|TRBD2|15|NA|TRBJ2-3
TGTGCCAGCAGCTCACTAGCGGCTAGCACAGATACGCAGTATTTT
CASSSLAASTDTQYF
>TRBV6-5|NA|14|NA|TRBJ1-3
TGTGCCAGCAGTTCCAACATCCAGGGAAACACCATATATTTT
CASSSNIQGNTIYF
>TRBV7-9|NA|15|NA|TRBJ2-1
TGTGCCAGCAGCTTAATGGGGGGAGGGGGCAATGAGCAGTTCTTC
CASSLMGGGGNEQFF
>TRBV10-2|NA|15|NA|TRBJ1-1
TGCGCCAGCAGTGATAGGAAAGACACGAACACTGAAGCTTTCTTT
CASSDRKDTNTEAFF
>TRBV7-9|NA|15|NA|TRBJ1-1
TGTGCCAGCAGCTCCGACGAATCAGGGAAGACTGAAGCTTTCTTT
CASSSDESGKTEAFF
>TRBV5-8|NA|15|NA|TRBJ1-5
TGTGCCAGCAGCTTGGCACAGGGTAGCAATCAGCCCCAGCATTTT
CASSLAQGSNQPQHF
>TRBV5-1|NA|14|NA|TRBJ1-1
TGCGCCAGCAGCTTGACGGGTAGTGACACTGAAGCTTTCTTT
CASSLTGSDTEAFF
>TRBV4-3|NA|15|NA|TRBJ1-2
TGCGCCAGCAGCCAAGCTCGGACAGAAGCCTATGGCTACACCTTC
CASSQARTEAYGYTF
>TRBV27|NA|13|NA|TRBJ2-1
TGTGCCAGCAGTCCTTACTCCTACAATGAGCAGTTCTTC
CASSPYSYNEQFF
>TRBV2|NA|15|NA|TRBJ1-5
TGTGCCAGCTCAACCAGGGTAAATAGCAATCAGCCCCAGCATTTT
CASSTRVNSNQPQHF
>TRBV15|NA|15|NA|TRBJ1-1
TGTGCCACCAGCGTCCAAGGCAGGGCTAACACTGAAGCTTTCTTT
CATSVQGRANTEAFF
>TRBV7-9|TRBD2|15|NA|TRBJ2-1
TGTGCCAGCAGCGATCCGGGACTAGTAATCGATGAGCAGTTCTTC
CASSDPGLVIDEQFF
>TRBV29-1|TRBD2|14|NA|TRBJ2-3
TGCAGCGTTGGAACTAGCGGGGGGGCAGATACGCAGTATTTT
CSVGTSGGADTQYF
>TRBV28|NA|14|NA|TRBJ1-2
TGTGCCAGCAGTTTATCGGGGGATTACTCTCGCTACACCTTC
CASSLSGDYSRYTF
>TRBV7-2|NA|12|NA|TRBJ2-1
TGTGCCAGCAGTTTTAATTATAATGAGCAGTTCTTC
CASSFNYNEQFF
>TRBV4-2|TRBD2|14|few|TRBJ2-7
TGTGCCAGCAGCCAAGAACTAGCGGTCTACGAGCAGTACTTC
CASSQELAVYEQYF
>TRBV27|TRBD1|14|NA|TRBJ1-6
TGTGCCAGCAGTTCGGACAGGGGGGGGTCACCCCTCCACTTT
CASSSDRGGSPLHF
>TRBV18|NA|13|NA|TRBJ1-2
TGTGCCAGCTCACCGGCAGGTGAGCATGGCTACACCTTC
CASSPAGEHGYTF
>TRBV7-2|NA|17|NA|TRBJ1-6
TGTGCCAGCAGCCGCCTTGGCGGGGTTCCTATCAATTCACCCCTCCACTTT
CASSRLGGVPINSPLHF
>TRBV29-1|TRBD1|15|NA|TRBJ2-1
TGCAGCGTAGCTGCAGGGGGCCCCCCCTACAATGAGCAGTTCTTC
CSVAAGGPPYNEQFF
>TRBV7-2|NA|12|NA|TRBJ2-7
TGTGCCAGCAGCGCACAGGGCTACGAGCAGTACTTC
CASSAQGYEQYF
>TRBV9|NA|15|NA|TRBJ1-1
TGTGCCAGCAGCGTAGGCCCGGGGTTGAACACTGAAGCTTTCTTT
CASSVGPGLNTEAFF
>TRBV7-2|NA|14|NA|TRBJ2-3
TGTGCCAGCAGCTTCCAGCGGGGCACAGATACGCAGTATTTT
CASSFQRGTDTQYF
>TRBV27|TRBD2|20|NA|TRBJ2-3
TGTGCCAGCAGTTTACTCCCCTGGAGCGGGGGGGTTTCTAGCACAGATACGCAGTATTTT
CASSLLPWSGGVSSTDTQYF